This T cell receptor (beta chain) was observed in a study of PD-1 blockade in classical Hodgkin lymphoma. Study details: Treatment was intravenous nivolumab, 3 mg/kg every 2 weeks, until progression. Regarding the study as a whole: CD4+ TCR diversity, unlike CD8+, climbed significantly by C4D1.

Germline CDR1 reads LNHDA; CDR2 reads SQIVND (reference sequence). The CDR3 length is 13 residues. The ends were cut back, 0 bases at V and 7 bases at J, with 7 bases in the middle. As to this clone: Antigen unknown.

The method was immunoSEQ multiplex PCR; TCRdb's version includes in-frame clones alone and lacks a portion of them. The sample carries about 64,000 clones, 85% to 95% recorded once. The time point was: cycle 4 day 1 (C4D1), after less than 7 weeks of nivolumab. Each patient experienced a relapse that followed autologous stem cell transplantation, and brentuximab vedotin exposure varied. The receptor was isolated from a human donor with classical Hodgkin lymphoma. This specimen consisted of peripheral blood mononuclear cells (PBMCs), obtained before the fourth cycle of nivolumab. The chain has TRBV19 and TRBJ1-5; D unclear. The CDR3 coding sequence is TGTGCCAGTAGTATAGACAGGTTCCAGCCCCAGCATTTT. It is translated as CASSIDRFQPQHF.